The rows below give T cell receptor beta chains drawn from one sample of a study of identical twins. TCRdb analysed the 5' RACE reads with MiXCR anew, one entry per CDR3 protein. The data hold about 690,000 distinct CDR3 sequences, with around 6% observed a single time. What was sequenced was naive T cells sorted from blood. The source of these receptors is a young man in good health. Each CDR3 is given with its conserved first and last residue. The D gene is left open where the match is weak. Only part of the rows carry a size: once, few, many, or a class if the clone is expanded.

V gene	clone size	D gene	J gene	CDR3 protein	CDR3 DNA
TRBV10-3	few	.	TRBJ1-5	CAISESFLEAGQPQHF	TGTGCCATCAGTGAGTCTTTTTTGGAAGCGGGTCAGCCCCAGCATTTT
TRBV14	few	.	TRBJ2-1	CASSRDIALNEQFF	TGTGCCAGCAGCAGGGACATTGCCCTAAATGAGCAGTTCTTC
TRBV12-3/TRBV12-4	many	TRBD2	TRBJ2-3	CASSLVGLAGPTDTQYF	TGTGCCAGCAGTTTAGTGGGACTAGCGGGCCCCACAGATACGCAGTATTTT
TRBV6-2/TRBV6-3	many	TRBD2	TRBJ2-1	CASSYSRGGSQSSYNEQFF	TGTGCCAGCAGTTACTCGAGGGGCGGGAGCCAGAGCTCCTACAATGAGCAGTTCTTC
TRBV20-1	few	.	TRBJ2-6	CSARRGSSGANVLTF	TGCAGTGCTAGGAGGGGCAGCTCTGGGGCCAACGTCCTGACTTTC
TRBV7-2	few	.	TRBJ1-3	CASSYGSGLNTIYF	TGTGCCAGCAGCTACGGGTCAGGGTTGAACACCATATATTTT
TRBV6-2/TRBV6-3	few	TRBD1	TRBJ2-1	CASSQAGGGLDEQFF	TGTGCCAGCAGCCAGGCAGGGGGCGGTTTGGATGAGCAGTTCTTC
TRBV12-3/TRBV12-4	many	.	TRBJ1-4	CASSLFGEKLFF	TGTGCCAGCAGTTTATTCGGAGAAAAACTGTTTTTT
TRBV20-1	few	.	TRBJ2-1	CSAPGLSRNEQFF	TGCAGTGCACCTGGACTAAGCCGCAATGAGCAGTTCTTC
TRBV5-1	many	TRBD2	TRBJ2-3	CASSLATSGRTDTQYF	TGTGCCAGCAGTCTGGCTACTAGCGGACGCACAGATACGCAGTATTTT
TRBV4-3	.	.	TRBJ1-4	CASSQDRQGGEKLFF	TGCGCCAGCAGCCAAGATCGCCAGGGCGGTGAAAAACTGTTTTTT
TRBV12-3/TRBV12-4	few	.	TRBJ2-1	CASSRTPPRNEQFF	TGTGCCAGCAGCCGGACTCCACCTAGGAATGAGCAGTTCTTC
TRBV10-3	many	.	TRBJ1-5	CAISESIRGPQHF	TGTGCCATCAGTGAGTCGATCCGCGGCCCCCAGCATTTT
TRBV29-1	many	.	TRBJ2-7	CSVDGAGHYEQYF	TGCAGCGTTGATGGGGCAGGGCACTACGAGCAGTACTTC
TRBV10-3	.	TRBD2	TRBJ2-3	CAITISGNTDTQYF	TGTGCCATCACGATTAGCGGGAACACAGATACGCAGTATTTT
TRBV3-1	few	.	TRBJ2-1	CASSELGGTYNEQFF	TGTGCCAGCAGCGAACTAGGAGGGACCTACAATGAGCAGTTCTTC
TRBV6-5	few	TRBD2	TRBJ2-3	CASSFTRLAGKSTDTQYF	TGTGCCAGCAGTTTCACGAGACTAGCGGGAAAAAGCACAGATACGCAGTATTTT
TRBV11-2	.	TRBD2	TRBJ2-1	CASRSPGGREFF	TGTGCCAGCAGAAGTCCGGGGGGAAGGGAGTTCTTC
TRBV12-3/TRBV12-4	many	.	TRBJ2-3	CASSQKDTQYF	TGTGCCAGCAGTCAAAAGGATACGCAGTATTTT
TRBV5-1	.	TRBD1	TRBJ2-6	CASRLGTGSGANVLTF	TGCGCCAGCAGACTCGGGACAGGGTCTGGGGCCAACGTCCTGACTTTC
TRBV19	few	TRBD1	TRBJ1-1	CASSIRTGNTEAFF	TGTGCCAGTAGTATCCGGACAGGGAACACTGAAGCTTTCTTT
TRBV30	.	TRBD1	TRBJ2-1	CAWSRGQGVNEQFF	TGTGCCTGGAGTAGGGGACAGGGGGTCAATGAGCAGTTCTTC
TRBV5-6	few	.	TRBJ2-5	CASSSRLRGTQYF	TGTGCCAGCAGCTCCCGGTTACGAGGGACCCAGTACTTC
TRBV20-1	few	TRBD2	TRBJ2-1	CSARGRTSGRSLNFEQFF	TGCAGTGCTAGAGGAAGGACTAGCGGGAGGTCTTTAAATTTTGAGCAGTTCTTC
TRBV20-1	few	.	TRBJ2-7	CSARPPGRGYEQYF	TGCAGTGCCCGCCCCCCGGGCAGGGGCTACGAGCAGTACTTC
TRBV27	.	.	TRBJ1-2	CASSIQVPTRPYGYTF	TGTGCCAGCAGCATACAGGTGCCGACGAGGCCTTATGGCTACACCTTC
TRBV7-9	many	TRBD1	TRBJ1-5	CASSFGTGLNQPQHF	TGTGCCAGCAGCTTTGGGACAGGCTTAAATCAGCCCCAGCATTTT
TRBV24-1	many	.	TRBJ2-3	CATSDLAGTQYF	TGTGCCACCAGTGATTTGGCGGGTACGCAGTATTTT
TRBV16	many	.	TRBJ1-2	CASSQSAGVHGYTF	TGTGCCAGCAGCCAATCGGCGGGGGTGCATGGCTACACCTTC
TRBV5-1	many	TRBD1	TRBJ2-6	CASSLGQGASGANVLTF	TGCGCCAGCAGCTTAGGACAGGGAGCCTCTGGGGCCAACGTCCTGACTTTC
TRBV6-5	many	.	TRBJ1-2	CASSYSPRPSGYGYTF	TGTGCCAGCAGTTACTCTCCGCGGCCTTCTGGCTATGGCTACACCTTC
TRBV2	.	.	TRBJ1-1	CASRPGGDRAFF	TGTGCCAGCAGACCCGGGGGGGATCGAGCTTTCTTT
TRBV29-1	many	TRBD2	TRBJ2-1	CSASGGRFEQFF	TGCAGCGCCTCTGGCGGGAGGTTTGAGCAGTTCTTC
TRBV20-1	many	.	TRBJ2-2	CSAIWPTGELFF	TGCAGTGCTATTTGGCCGACCGGGGAGCTGTTTTTT
TRBV28	many	.	TRBJ2-1	CASLVGTGEQFF	TGTGCCAGTCTTGTCGGGACGGGTGAGCAGTTCTTC
TRBV29-1	medium-sized	TRBD2	TRBJ2-2	CSVGISLAGIANTGELFF	TGCAGCGTTGGAATAAGCCTAGCGGGTATCGCGAACACCGGGGAGCTGTTTTTT
TRBV20-1	many	TRBD2	TRBJ2-1	CSARALAGVLDEQFF	TGCAGTGCTAGAGCTCTAGCGGGAGTCTTGGATGAGCAGTTCTTC
TRBV6-5	few	.	TRBJ2-5	CASRDNQETQYF	TGTGCCAGCAGGGACAACCAAGAGACCCAGTACTTC
TRBV5-1	many	.	TRBJ2-3	CASSSEQGTDTQYF	TGCGCCAGCAGCTCGGAACAGGGTACAGATACGCAGTATTTT
TRBV12-3/TRBV12-4	.	TRBD1	TRBJ2-7	CASSLYRGDYEQYF	TGTGCCAGCAGTTTATACAGGGGAGACTACGAGCAGTACTTC
TRBV7-9	few	TRBD2	TRBJ2-7	CASSGHSGTPYEQYF	TGTGCCAGCAGTGGCCACAGCGGGACCCCCTACGAGCAGTACTTC
TRBV30	few	.	TRBJ1-6	CAWEDGNSPLHF	TGTGCCTGGGAGGACGGAAATTCACCCCTCCACTTT
TRBV11-3	.	.	TRBJ2-3	CASSLDQGTRDTQYF	TGTGCCAGCAGCTTAGATCAAGGGACCAGGGATACGCAGTATTTT
TRBV29-1	many	TRBD2	TRBJ2-3	CSVGTSGARTDTQYF	TGCAGCGTAGGGACTAGCGGAGCTCGCACAGATACGCAGTATTTT
TRBV2	many	.	TRBJ2-3	CASSDVDSTDTQYF	TGTGCCAGCAGTGATGTGGACAGCACAGATACGCAGTATTTT
TRBV18	many	TRBD1	TRBJ2-5	CASSPLSRTGGAETQYF	TGTGCCAGCTCACCTCTCAGTCGGACAGGGGGCGCGGAGACCCAGTACTTC
TRBV6-5	many	TRBD1	TRBJ2-7	CASSRQGWYHEQYF	TGTGCCAGCAGCAGACAGGGCTGGTATCACGAGCAGTACTTC
TRBV20-1	many	.	TRBJ2-5	CSAPVGGLGQETQYF	TGCAGTGCCCCGGTAGGCGGCTTGGGGCAAGAGACCCAGTACTTC
TRBV29-1	many	TRBD2	TRBJ2-4	CSVASGSDIQYF	TGCAGCGTTGCTAGCGGGAGCGACATTCAGTACTTC
TRBV12-3/TRBV12-4	few	.	TRBJ1-5	CASRQREDQPQHF	TGTGCCAGCAGGCAGAGGGAAGATCAGCCCCAGCATTTT
TRBV7-2	many	.	TRBJ2-7	CASSLGGGFSYEQYF	TGTGCCAGCAGCTTAGGAGGCGGTTTCTCCTACGAGCAGTACTTC
TRBV12-3/TRBV12-4	many	TRBD1	TRBJ1-4	CASSRHTGATNEKLFF	TGTGCCAGCAGCCGCCATACAGGGGCAACTAATGAAAAACTGTTTTTT
TRBV25-1	many	.	TRBJ1-1	CASRGQGLTEAFF	TGTGCCAGCAGGGGGCAGGGGCTGACTGAAGCTTTCTTT